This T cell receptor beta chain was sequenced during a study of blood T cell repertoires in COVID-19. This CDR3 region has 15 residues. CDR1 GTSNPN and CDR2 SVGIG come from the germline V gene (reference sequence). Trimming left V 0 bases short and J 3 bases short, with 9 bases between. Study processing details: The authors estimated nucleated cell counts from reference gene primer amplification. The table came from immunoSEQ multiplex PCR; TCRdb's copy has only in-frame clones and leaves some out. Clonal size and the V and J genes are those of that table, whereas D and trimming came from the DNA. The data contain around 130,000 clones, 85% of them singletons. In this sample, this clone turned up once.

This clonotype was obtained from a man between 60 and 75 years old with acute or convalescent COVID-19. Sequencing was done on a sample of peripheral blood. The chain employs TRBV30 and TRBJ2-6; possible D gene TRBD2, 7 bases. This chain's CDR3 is CAWSVGGLGANVLTF. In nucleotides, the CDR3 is TGTGCCTGGAGTGTGGGGGGGCTTGGGGCCAACGTCCTGACTTTC.